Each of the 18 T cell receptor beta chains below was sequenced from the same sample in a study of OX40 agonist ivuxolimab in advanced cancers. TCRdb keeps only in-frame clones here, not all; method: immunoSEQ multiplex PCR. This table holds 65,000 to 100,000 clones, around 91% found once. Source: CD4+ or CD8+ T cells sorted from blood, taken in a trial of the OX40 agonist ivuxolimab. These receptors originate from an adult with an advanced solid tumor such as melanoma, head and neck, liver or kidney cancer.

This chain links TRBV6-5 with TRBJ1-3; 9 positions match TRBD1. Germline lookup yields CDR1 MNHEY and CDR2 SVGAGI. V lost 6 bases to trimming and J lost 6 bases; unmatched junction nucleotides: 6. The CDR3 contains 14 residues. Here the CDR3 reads CASSADRGINTIYF. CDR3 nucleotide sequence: TGTGCCAGCAGCGCCGACAGGGGGATAAACACCATATATTTT.

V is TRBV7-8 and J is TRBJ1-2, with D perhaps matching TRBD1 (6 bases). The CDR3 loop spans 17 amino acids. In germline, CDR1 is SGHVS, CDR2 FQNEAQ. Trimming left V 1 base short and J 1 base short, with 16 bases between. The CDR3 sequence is CASSLGRQAIFNYGYTF. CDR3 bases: TGTGCCAGCAGCTTAGGAAGACAGGCCATCTTTAACTATGGCTACACCTTC.

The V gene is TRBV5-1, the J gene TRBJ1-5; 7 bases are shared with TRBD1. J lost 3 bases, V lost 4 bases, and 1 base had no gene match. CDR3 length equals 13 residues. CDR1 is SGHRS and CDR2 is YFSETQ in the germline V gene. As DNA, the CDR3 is TGCGCCAGCAGCACAGGGGTCAATCAGCCCCAGCATTTT. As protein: CASSTGVNQPQHF.

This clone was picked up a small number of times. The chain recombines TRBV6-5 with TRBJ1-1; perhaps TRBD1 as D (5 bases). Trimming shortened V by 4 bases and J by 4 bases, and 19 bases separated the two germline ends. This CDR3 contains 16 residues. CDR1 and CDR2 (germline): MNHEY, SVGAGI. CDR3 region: CASSSAGTRSFTEAFF. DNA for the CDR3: TGTGCCAGCAGTTCCGCCGGGACGCGGTCTTTCACTGAAGCTTTCTTT.

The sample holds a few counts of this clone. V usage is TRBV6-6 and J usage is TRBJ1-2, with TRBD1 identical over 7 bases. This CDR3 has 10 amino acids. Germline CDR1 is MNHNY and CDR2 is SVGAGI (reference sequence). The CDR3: CITGDYGYTF. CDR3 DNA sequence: TGTATCACAGGGGACTATGGCTACACCTTC.

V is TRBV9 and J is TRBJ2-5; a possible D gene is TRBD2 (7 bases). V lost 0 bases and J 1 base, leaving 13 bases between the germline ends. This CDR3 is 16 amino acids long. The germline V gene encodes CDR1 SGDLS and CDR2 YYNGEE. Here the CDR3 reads CASSVEGGLIQETQYF. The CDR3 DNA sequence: TGTGCCAGCAGCGTAGAGGGGGGACTAATCCAAGAGACCCAGTACTTC.

The CDR3 here is CASSHAGQNYEQYF. CDR3 nucleotide sequence: TGTGCCAGCAGCCATGCCGGACAGAACTACGAGCAGTACTTC. This rearrangement joins TRBV4-2 to TRBJ2-7; a weak D match, TRBD1 (6 bases). The CDR3 totals 14 residues. CDR1 and CDR2 (germline): LGHNA, YNFKEQ. Trimming left V 3 bases short and J 3 bases short, with 12 bases between.

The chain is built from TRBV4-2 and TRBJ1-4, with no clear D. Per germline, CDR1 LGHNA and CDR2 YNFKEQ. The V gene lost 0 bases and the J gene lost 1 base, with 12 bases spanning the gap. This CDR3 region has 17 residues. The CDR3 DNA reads TGTGCCAGCAGCCAAGATATAACATCCCTAACTAATGAAAAACTGTTTTTT. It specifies CASSQDITSLTNEKLFF.

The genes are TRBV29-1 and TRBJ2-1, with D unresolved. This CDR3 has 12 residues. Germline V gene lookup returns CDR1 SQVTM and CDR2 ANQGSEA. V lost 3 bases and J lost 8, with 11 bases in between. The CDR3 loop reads CSVEASLDEQFF. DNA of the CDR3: TGCAGCGTTGAGGCCAGTTTGGATGAGCAGTTCTTC.

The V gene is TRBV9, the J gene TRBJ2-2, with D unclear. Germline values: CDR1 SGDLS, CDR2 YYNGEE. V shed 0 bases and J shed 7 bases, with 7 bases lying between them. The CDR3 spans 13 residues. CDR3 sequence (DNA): TGTGCCAGCAGCGTAGCTGGGGTCGGGGAGCTGTTTTTT. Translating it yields CASSVAGVGELFF. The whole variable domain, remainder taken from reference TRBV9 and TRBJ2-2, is DSGVTQTPKHLITATGQRVTLRCSPRSGDLSVYWYQQSLDQGLQFLIQYYNGEERAKGNILERFSAQQFPDLHSELNLSSLELGDSALYFCASSVAGVGELFFGEGSRLTVL.

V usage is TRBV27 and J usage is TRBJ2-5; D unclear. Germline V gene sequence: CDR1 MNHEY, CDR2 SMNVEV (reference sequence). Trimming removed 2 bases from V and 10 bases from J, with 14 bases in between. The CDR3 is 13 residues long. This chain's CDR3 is CASSLGAYHVQYF. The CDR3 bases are TGTGCCAGCAGTTTAGGTGCCTACCACGTCCAGTACTTC.

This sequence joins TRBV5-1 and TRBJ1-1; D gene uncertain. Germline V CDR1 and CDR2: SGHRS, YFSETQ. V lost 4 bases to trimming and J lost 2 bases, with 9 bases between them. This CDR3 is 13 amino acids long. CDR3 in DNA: TGCGCCAGCAGCCCGGACGGTAACACTGAAGCTTTCTTT. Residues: CASSPDGNTEAFF. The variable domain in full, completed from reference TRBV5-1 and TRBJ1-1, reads KAGVTQTPRYLIKTRGQQVTLSCSPISGHRSVSWYQQTPGQGLQFLFEYFSETQRNKGNFPGRFSGRQFSNSRSEMNVSTLELGDSALYLCASSPDGNTEAFFGQGTRLTVV.

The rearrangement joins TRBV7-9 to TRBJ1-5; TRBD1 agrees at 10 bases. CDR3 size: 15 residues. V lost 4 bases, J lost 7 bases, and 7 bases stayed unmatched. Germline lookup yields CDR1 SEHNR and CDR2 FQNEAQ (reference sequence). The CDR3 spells CASSSDRGRYQPQHF. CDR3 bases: TGTGCCAGCAGCTCAGACAGGGGGCGATACCAGCCCCAGCATTTT.

The CDR3 loop is CASSYPQGGNTEAFF. CDR3 nucleotide sequence: TGTGCCAGCAGTTACCCACAGGGAGGGAACACTGAAGCTTTCTTT. The rearrangement joins TRBV6-6 to TRBJ1-1; the D gene is possibly TRBD1 (6 bases). This CDR3 spans 15 amino acids. Per the germline V gene, CDR1 is MNHNY and CDR2 is SVGAGI (reference sequence). V was trimmed by 2 bases and J by 1 base, leaving 11 bases between them.

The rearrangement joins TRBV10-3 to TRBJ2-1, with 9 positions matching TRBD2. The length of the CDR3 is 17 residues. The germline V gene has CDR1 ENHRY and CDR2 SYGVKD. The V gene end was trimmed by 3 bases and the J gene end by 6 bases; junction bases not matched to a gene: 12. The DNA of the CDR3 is TGTGCCATCAGTGACCCGTCTTTGGCGGGGGGGCTCAATGAGCAGTTCTTC. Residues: CAISDPSLAGGLNEQFF.

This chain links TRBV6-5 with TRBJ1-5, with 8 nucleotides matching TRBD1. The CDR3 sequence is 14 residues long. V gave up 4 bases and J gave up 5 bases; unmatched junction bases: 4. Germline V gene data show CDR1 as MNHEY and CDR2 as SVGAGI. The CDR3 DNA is TGTGCCAGCAGTTCAAAGACAGGGGATCAGCCCCAGCATTTT. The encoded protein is CASSSKTGDQPQHF.

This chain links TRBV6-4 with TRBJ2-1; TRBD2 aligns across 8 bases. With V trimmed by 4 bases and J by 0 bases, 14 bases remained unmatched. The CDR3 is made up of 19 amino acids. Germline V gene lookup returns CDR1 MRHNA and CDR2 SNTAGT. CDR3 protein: CASSAGTAGGGSSYNEQFF. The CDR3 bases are TGTGCCAGCAGTGCCGGTACCGCGGGGGGAGGATCCTCCTACAATGAGCAGTTCTTC.

Here the CDR3 reads CATRSSGANVLTF. DNA of the CDR3: TGTGCCACCAGGAGCTCTGGGGCCAACGTCCTGACTTTC. The chain has TRBV15 and TRBJ2-6; no clear D. The V gene lost 6 bases and the J gene lost 0 bases, with 3 bases spanning the gap. The V gene's germline CDR1 is LNHNV and CDR2 YYDKDF (reference sequence). The CDR3 covers 13 residues.